Here is one T cell receptor (beta chain) with its context. Germline V gives CDR1 WSHSY, CDR2 SAAADI. Losses at the gene ends were 10 bases for V and 1 base for J; bases not matched to a gene: 11. This CDR3 contains 15 residues. TCRdb's table, derived via immunoSEQ multiplex PCR, lists solely in-frame clones and lacks some. The sample lists 250,000 or so clones, around 88% occurring once. In Seattle, patients joined the study during active infection and were tracked longitudinally. This record comes from a study of blood T cell repertoires in COVID-19. As for the study in general: Italy, Spain and the United States were the sources of the convalescent and acute COVID-19 samples. PBMCs, B-cell-depleted T cells, or T cells provided the cDNA or gDNA that made up the material.

Sample: peripheral blood. This chain uses TRBV10-2 with TRBJ2-3, with 7 bases that match TRBD1. The TCR was taken from a woman aged 30 to 39 with COVID-19, enrolled during active disease. The CDR3 sequence is CATRGTEFRTDTQYF. Here the CDR3 DNA reads TGCGCCACCAGGGGGACAGAGTTTCGCACAGATACGCAGTATTTT.